One sample yielded the 17 T cell receptor beta chains listed below, sequenced in a study of cytomegalovirus exposure and HLA in healthy donors. The primer mix had 60 Vbeta and 13 Jbeta primers. TCRdb's copy holds only in-frame clones and misses some; the assay was immunoSEQ multiplex PCR. The sample lists 110,000 to 150,000 clones; roughly 9.4% were seen once. The specimen sequenced was PBMCs. These receptors were collected from a male donor in good health and CMV-seronegative.

The chain couples TRBV11-2 to TRBJ2-5; the match to TRBD2 covers 9 bases. This CDR3 has 14 amino acids. Germline V lookup: CDR1 SGHAT, CDR2 FQNNGV. The V and J ends lost 0 bases and 5 bases, in that order; junction bases with no gene match: 1. Here the CDR3 DNA reads TGTGCCAGCAGCTTAGAGGCGGGAGGGGAGACCCAGTACTTC. This gives the protein CASSLEAGGETQYF.

The chain joins TRBV6-5 to TRBJ2-1; TRBD2 matches 8 bases. From germline, CDR1 is MNHEY and CDR2 SVGAGI. Trimming cost V 6 bases and J 0 bases; bases outside gene matches: 1. The CDR3 runs 14 residues. The CDR3 sequence: CASSTSGSYNEQFF. CDR3 nucleotides: TGTGCCAGCAGCACTAGCGGCTCCTACAATGAGCAGTTCTTC.

This clone came up a few times. The chain is built from TRBV14 and TRBJ2-7; D may be TRBD2 (6 bases). Germline values: CDR1 SGHDN, CDR2 FVKESK. This CDR3 comprises 17 residues. V was clipped by 2 bases and J by 6 bases, with 23 bases between them. The CDR3 region has the DNA TGTGCCAGCAGCCAATTAGCGGCCGGGGGAAACGCTGGCGAGCAGTACTTC. It yields the protein CASSQLAAGGNAGEQYF.

The chain recombines TRBV19 with TRBJ2-3; a possible D gene is TRBD1 (5 bases). The CDR3 covers 15 residues. Looked up from germline, CDR1 is LNHDA and CDR2 is SQIVND (reference sequence). V was trimmed by 3 bases and J by 0 bases, leaving 10 bases between them. In DNA form, the CDR3 reads TGTGCCAGTAGTATGGGGCTTACTAGCACAGATACGCAGTATTTT. This sequence encodes CASSMGLTSTDTQYF.

In this sample, this clone turned up a few times. This rearrangement joins TRBV10-2 to TRBJ2-1; 7 bases align to TRBD2. This CDR3 is built from 15 residues. Germline CDR1 reads WSHSY; CDR2 reads SAAADI. Trimming took 3 bases from V and 4 from J; bases not matched to a gene: 6. CDR3 sequence: CASSEPGEGYNEQFF. The CDR3 coding sequence is TGCGCCAGCAGTGAACCGGGGGAGGGATACAATGAGCAGTTCTTC.

A few counts support this clone. The chain recombines TRBV5-4 with TRBJ2-7; D is ambiguous. CDR1 and CDR2 from the germline V gene are SGHNT and YYREEE (reference sequence). The length of the CDR3 is 14 residues. V was trimmed by 4 bases and J by 0 bases, leaving 11 bases between them. The CDR3 loop reads CASSTMGSSYEQYF. The CDR3 DNA follows: TGTGCCAGCAGCACAATGGGCAGCTCCTACGAGCAGTACTTC.

This clone was observed a few times. This chain uses TRBV4-3 with TRBJ1-1, with 8 bases aligning to TRBD1. CDR1 is LGHNA and CDR2 is YSLEER in the germline V gene. This CDR3 comprises 19 residues. The V gene end was trimmed by 0 bases and the J gene end by 3 bases; junction bases not matched to a gene: 15. The DNA of the CDR3 is TGCGCCAGCAGCCAAGACCCCAACCCAGGGGGCTTTACATACACTGAAGCTTTCTTT. Its protein is CASSQDPNPGGFTYTEAFF.

This clone showed up just a few times. The chain recombines TRBV25-1 with TRBJ1-2; D gene unclear. This CDR3 is built from 13 residues. Trimming removed 3 bases from V and 6 bases from J, with 11 bases in between. Germline V gene sequence: CDR1 MGHDK, CDR2 SYGVNS. This chain's CDR3 is CASSDGVSHGYTF. CDR3 DNA sequence: TGTGCCAGCAGTGACGGGGTGTCTCATGGCTACACCTTC.

In this sample, this clone turned up a few times. The chain employs TRBV7-8 and TRBJ1-2; D is perhaps TRBD1 (5 bases). Trimming took off 0 bases at V and 1 base at J, with 9 bases between the two ends. The V gene's germline CDR1 is SGHVS and CDR2 FQNEAQ. This CDR3 has 15 amino acids. The CDR3 DNA follows: TGTGCCAGCAGCTTAGCGGAGGGGAATAACTATGGCTACACCTTC. Translating gives CASSLAEGNNYGYTF.

This clone was recorded a few times. The chain has TRBV30 and TRBJ2-3; 7 nucleotides align to TRBD2. CDR3 size: 14 residues. Germline V gene sequence: CDR1 GTSNPN, CDR2 SVGIG (reference sequence). Germline trimming cut 3 bases from V and 4 bases from J; bases unmatched to any gene: 7. CDR3 residues: CAWRAGAGADTQYF. The CDR3 nucleotides read TGTGCCTGGAGAGCCGGGGCGGGGGCAGATACGCAGTATTTT.

CDR3 in DNA: TGCGCCAGCAGTGAAACAGGGGCCGACACCGGGGAGCTGTTTTTT. Amino acid sequence: CASSETGADTGELFF. The V and J genes are TRBV5-1 and TRBJ2-2; 7 bases are shared with TRBD1. Germline V gene lookup returns CDR1 SGHRS and CDR2 YFSETQ. The CDR3 has 15 residues. The V and J ends lost 5 bases and 3 bases, in that order; junction bases with no gene match: 7.

J is TRBJ1-1 and V is TRBV7-9; D is unclear. Germline-derived CDR1 and CDR2 are SEHNR and FQNEAQ (reference sequence). The CDR3 length is 14 residues. Between the trimmed V and J ends, which lost 1 base and 4 bases, there was a span of 10 bases. CDR3 loop: CASSLGDGGTEAFF. DNA for the CDR3: TGTGCCAGCAGCTTAGGGGATGGAGGCACTGAAGCTTTCTTT. The variable domain in full, completed from reference TRBV7-9 and TRBJ1-1, reads DTGVSQNPRHKITKRGQNVTFRCDPISEHNRLYWYRQTLGQGPEFLTYFQNEAQLEKSRLLSDRFSAERPKGSFSTLEIQRTEQGDSAMYLCASSLGDGGTEAFFGQGTRLTVV.

The V call is TRBV4-3, the J call TRBJ2-7; D not resolved. V was cut by 0 bases and J by 10 bases, with 19 bases left in between. This CDR3 is built from 15 residues. Per the germline V gene, CDR1 is LGHNA and CDR2 is YSLEER. In DNA form, the CDR3 reads TGCGCCAGCAGCCAAGATCTAGTCGATCGTGTGGGTCAGTACTTC. The encoded protein is CASSQDLVDRVGQYF.

V is TRBV29-1 and J is TRBJ1-3, with D uncertain. V dropped 6 bases and J dropped 2 bases, with 11 bases sitting between them. CDR3 size: 13 residues. Germline-derived CDR1 and CDR2 are SQVTM and ANQGSEA. The CDR3 protein is CSVADTAGNTIYF. The CDR3, as DNA: TGCAGCGTCGCTGACACCGCTGGAAACACCATATATTTT.

This clone has just a few counts. V usage is TRBV10-3 and J usage is TRBJ1-1; D ambiguous. This CDR3 comprises 11 residues. Germline loops: CDR1 ENHRY, CDR2 SYGVKD. V lost 6 bases and J 5 bases, leaving 7 bases between the germline ends. CDR3 protein: CAIRRETEAFF. CDR3 DNA: TGTGCCATCAGGAGGGAAACTGAAGCTTTCTTT.

Only a few counts were recorded for this clone. J is TRBJ2-7 and V is TRBV5-1, with 7 bases identical to TRBD1. V was clipped by 3 bases and J by 3 bases; unmatched bases: 3. The V gene's germline CDR1 is SGHRS and CDR2 YFSETQ. This CDR3 has 13 amino acids. The CDR3, as DNA: TGCGCCAGCAGCTACTGGGACAGCTACGAGCAGTACTTC. This gives the protein CASSYWDSYEQYF.

Only a few counts were recorded for this clone. One junction end does not reproduce the germline sequence, and a read error may be involved. The rearrangement links TRBV7-2 to TRBJ2-1; D is undetermined. CDR3 length: 12 residues. Germline CDR1 and CDR2: SGHTA and FQGNSA. CDR3 nucleotides: TGTGCCAGCAGCTCTTCCTACAGTGAGCAGTTCTTC. It is translated as CASSSSYSEQFF.